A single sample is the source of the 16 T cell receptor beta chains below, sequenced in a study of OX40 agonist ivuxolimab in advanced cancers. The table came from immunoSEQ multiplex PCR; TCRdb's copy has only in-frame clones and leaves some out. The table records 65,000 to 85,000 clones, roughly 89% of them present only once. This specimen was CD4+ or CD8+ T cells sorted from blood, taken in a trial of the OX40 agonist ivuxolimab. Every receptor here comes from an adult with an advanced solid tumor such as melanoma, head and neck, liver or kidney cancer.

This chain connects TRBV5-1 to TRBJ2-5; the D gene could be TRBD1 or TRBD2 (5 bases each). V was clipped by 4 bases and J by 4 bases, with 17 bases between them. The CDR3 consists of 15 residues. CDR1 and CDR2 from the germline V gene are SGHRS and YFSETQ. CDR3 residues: CASSRSPGPRETQYF. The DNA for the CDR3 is TGCGCCAGCAGCCGGTCGCCGGGACCCCGAGAGACCCAGTACTTC.

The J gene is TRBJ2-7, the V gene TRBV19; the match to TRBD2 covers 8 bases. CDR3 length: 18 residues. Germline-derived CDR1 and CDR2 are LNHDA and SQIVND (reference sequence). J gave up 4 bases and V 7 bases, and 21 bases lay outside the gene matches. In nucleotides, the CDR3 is TGTGCCAGTACCGGATCCGTAGATAGCGGGAACTTCAGGTACGAGCAGTACTTC. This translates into CASTGSVDSGNFRYEQYF.

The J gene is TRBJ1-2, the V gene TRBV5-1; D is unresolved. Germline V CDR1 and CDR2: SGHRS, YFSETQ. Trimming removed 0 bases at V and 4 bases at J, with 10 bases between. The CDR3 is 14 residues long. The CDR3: CASSLAGQAYGYTF. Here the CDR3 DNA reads TGCGCCAGCAGCTTGGCCGGCCAGGCCTATGGCTACACCTTC. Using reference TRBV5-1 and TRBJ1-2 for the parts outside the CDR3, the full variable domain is KAGVTQTPRYLIKTRGQQVTLSCSPISGHRSVSWYQQTPGQGLQFLFEYFSETQRNKGNFPGRFSGRQFSNSRSEMNVSTLELGDSALYLCASSLAGQAYGYTFGSGTRLTVV.

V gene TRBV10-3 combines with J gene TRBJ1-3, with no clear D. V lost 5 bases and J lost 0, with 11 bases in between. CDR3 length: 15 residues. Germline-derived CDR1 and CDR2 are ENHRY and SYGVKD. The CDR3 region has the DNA TGTGCCATCAGTAACCGACTTATCTCTGGAAACACCATATATTTT. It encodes CAISNRLISGNTIYF.

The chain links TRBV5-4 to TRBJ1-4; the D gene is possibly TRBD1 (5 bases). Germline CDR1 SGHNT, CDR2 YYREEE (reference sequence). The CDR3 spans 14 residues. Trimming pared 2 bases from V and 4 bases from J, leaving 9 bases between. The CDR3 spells CASSLIDSNEKLFF. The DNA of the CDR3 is TGTGCCAGCAGCTTAATCGACAGTAATGAAAAACTGTTTTTT.

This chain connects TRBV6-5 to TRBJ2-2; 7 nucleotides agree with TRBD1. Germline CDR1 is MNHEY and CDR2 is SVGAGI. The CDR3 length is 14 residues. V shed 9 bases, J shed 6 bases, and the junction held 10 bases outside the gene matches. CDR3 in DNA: TGTGCCAGTGGTGACAGGGCGCGCTCCGGGGAGCTGTTTTTT. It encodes CASGDRARSGELFF.

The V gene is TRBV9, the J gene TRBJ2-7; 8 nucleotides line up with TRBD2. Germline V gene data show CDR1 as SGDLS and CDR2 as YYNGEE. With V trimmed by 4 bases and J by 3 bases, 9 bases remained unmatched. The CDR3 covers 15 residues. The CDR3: CASSPLPSGSYEQYF. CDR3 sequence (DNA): TGTGCCAGCAGCCCCCTTCCCAGCGGGAGCTACGAGCAGTACTTC.

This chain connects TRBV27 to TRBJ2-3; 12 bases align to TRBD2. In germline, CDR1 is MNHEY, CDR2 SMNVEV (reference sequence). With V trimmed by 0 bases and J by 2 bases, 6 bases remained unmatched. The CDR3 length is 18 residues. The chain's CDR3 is CASSLSGLAGRTTDTQYF. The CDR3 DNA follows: TGTGCCAGCAGTTTATCGGGACTAGCGGGCAGAACCACAGATACGCAGTATTTT.

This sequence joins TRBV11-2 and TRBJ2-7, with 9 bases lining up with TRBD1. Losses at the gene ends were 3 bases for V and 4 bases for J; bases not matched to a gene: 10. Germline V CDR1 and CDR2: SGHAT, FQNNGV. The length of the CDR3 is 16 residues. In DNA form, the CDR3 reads TGTGCCAGCAGCTTTCCAGGGACAGGGCCGAAGTACGAGCAGTACTTC. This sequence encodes CASSFPGTGPKYEQYF.

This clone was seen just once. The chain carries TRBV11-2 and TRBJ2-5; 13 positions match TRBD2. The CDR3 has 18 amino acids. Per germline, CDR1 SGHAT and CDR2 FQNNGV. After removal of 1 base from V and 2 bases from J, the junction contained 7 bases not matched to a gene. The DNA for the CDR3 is TGTGCCAGCAGCTTAGGGACTAGCGGGAGTAAGGGACAAGAGACCCAGTACTTC. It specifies CASSLGTSGSKGQETQYF.

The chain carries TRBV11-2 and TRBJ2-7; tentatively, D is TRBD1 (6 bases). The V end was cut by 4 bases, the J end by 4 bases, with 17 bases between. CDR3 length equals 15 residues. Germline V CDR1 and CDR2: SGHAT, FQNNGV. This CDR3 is CASSSIQGIEYEQYF. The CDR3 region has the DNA TGTGCCAGCAGCTCAATACAGGGTATTGAGTACGAGCAGTACTTC.

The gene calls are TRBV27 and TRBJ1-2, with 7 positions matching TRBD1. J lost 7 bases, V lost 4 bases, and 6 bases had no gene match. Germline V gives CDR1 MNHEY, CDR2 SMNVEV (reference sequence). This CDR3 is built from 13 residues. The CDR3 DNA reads TGTGCCAGCAGTTGGGACAGCGGGGCTGGCTACACCTTC. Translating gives CASSWDSGAGYTF.

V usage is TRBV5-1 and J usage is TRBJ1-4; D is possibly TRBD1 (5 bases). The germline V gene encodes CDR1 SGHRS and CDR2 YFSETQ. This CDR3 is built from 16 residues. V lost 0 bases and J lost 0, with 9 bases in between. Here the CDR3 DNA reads TGCGCCAGCAGCTTGGCCCAACAGGCAACTAATGAAAAACTGTTTTTT. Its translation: CASSLAQQATNEKLFF.

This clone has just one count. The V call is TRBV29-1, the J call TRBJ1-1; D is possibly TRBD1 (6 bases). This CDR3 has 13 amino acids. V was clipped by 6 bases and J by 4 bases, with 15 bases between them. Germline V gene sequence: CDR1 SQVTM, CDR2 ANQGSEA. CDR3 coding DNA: TGCAGCGTCGAGGGGGGAATGGGCACTGAAGCTTTCTTT. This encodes CSVEGGMGTEAFF.

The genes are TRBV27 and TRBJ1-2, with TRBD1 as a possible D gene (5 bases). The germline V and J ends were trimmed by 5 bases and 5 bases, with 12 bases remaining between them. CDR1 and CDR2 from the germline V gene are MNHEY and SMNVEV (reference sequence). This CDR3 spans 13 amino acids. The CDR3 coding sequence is TGTGCCAGCAGTGTTGACAGAGTATATGGCTACACCTTC. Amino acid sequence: CASSVDRVYGYTF.

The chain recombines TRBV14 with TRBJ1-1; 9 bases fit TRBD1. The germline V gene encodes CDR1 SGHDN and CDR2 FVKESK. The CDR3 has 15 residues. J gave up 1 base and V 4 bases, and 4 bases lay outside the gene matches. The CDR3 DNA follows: TGTGCCAGCAGCCTCCGGACAGGGGCGAACACTGAAGCTTTCTTT. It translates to CASSLRTGANTEAFF.